This T cell receptor beta chain was retrieved from a study of cytomegalovirus exposure and HLA in healthy donors. The CDR3 covers 16 residues. With 0 bases removed from V and 2 bases from J, the gap between germline ends came to 12 bases. Germline CDR1 is MNHEY and CDR2 is SMNVEV (reference sequence). Primers: 60 Vbeta forward and 13 Jbeta reverse. Using immunoSEQ multiplex PCR, the repertoire was profiled, and TCRdb retains in-frame clones only, with some absent. The repertoire consists of fewer than 150,000 clones, with approximately 61% occurring once and the leading ten covering more than 1.5%. This sequence originates from a human donor in good health. Material for sequencing was PBMCs. The V gene is TRBV27, the J gene TRBJ2-3; no firm D call. CDR3 in amino acids: CASSLSIEEFTDTQYF. CDR3 nucleotides: TGTGCCAGCAGTTTATCGATCGAGGAGTTCACAGATACGCAGTATTTT.